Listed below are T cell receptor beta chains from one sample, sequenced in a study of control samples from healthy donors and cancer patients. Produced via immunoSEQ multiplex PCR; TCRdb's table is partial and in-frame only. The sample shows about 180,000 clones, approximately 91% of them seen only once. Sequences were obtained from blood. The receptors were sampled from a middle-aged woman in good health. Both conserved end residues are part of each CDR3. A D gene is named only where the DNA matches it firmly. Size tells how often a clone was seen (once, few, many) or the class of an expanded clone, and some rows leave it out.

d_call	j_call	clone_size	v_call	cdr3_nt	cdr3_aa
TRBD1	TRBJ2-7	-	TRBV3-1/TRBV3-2	TGTGCCAGCAGCCACGCAGGGGGCAAGACCTACGAGCAGTACTTC	CASSHAGGKTYEQYF
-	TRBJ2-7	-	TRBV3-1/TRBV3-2	TGTGCCAGCAGTCAAGGATGGGAACCCTCCTACGAGCAGTACTTC	CASSQGWEPSYEQYF
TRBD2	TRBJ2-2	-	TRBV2	TGTGCCAGCAGTGTGGGGCTAGCGGGGGGATCCATCACCGGGGAGCTGTTTTTT	CASSVGLAGGSITGELFF
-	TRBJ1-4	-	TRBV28	TGTGCCAGCAGAAAACTCCAGGGGAGGGAAAAACTGTTTTTT	CASRKLQGREKLFF
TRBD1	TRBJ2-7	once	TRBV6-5	TGTGCCTCACGACAGGGAATCTACGAGCAGTACTTC	CASRQGIYEQYF
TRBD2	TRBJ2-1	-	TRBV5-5	TGTGCCAGCAGCCTACCGGCGGGAGGGGATTTCTGGTCCTACAATGAGCAGTTCTTC	CASSLPAGGDFWSYNEQFF
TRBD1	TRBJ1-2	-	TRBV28	TGTGCCAGCACCCTATCACAGGGGGCGTGGGGCTACACCTTC	CASTLSQGAWGYTF
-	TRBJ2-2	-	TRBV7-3	TGTGCCAGCAGCCCTGGGAGCCCGTTCTTGTTTTTT	CASSPGSPFLFF
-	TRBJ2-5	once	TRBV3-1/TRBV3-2	TGTGCCAGCAGCCCGGACAGCGTCCAAGAGACCCAGTACTTC	CASSPDSVQETQYF
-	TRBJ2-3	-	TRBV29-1	TGCAGCGTTGAAGATTCCGGGCAGGCCACAGATACGCAGTATTTT	CSVEDSGQATDTQYF
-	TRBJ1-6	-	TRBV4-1	TGCGCCAGCAGTGAATTACTGGGGCCCACGACCAATTCACCCCTCCACTTT	CASSELLGPTTNSPLHF
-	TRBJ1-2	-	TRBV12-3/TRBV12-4	TGTGCCAGCAGTTTAAAGGGGATCTATGGCTACACCTTC	CASSLKGIYGYTF
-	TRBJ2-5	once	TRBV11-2	TGTGCCAGCAGCTTAGGGGAACGAGAGACCCAGTACTTC	CASSLGERETQYF
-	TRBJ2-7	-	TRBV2	TGTGCCAGCAGTGATCGTGGGGGAGAGCAGTACTTC	CASSDRGGEQYF
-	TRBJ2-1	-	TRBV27	TGTGCCAGCAGTTTAAACAGGGCTCCCTACAATGAGCAGTTCTTC	CASSLNRAPYNEQFF
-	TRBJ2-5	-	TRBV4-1	TGCGCCAGCAGCCGTCAACCCTCGGGGCAACAAGAGACCCAGTACTTC	CASSRQPSGQQETQYF
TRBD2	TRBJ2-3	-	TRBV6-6	TGTGCCAGCAGCCCCAGGGAGCGGGGGGGCGGGGATACGCAGTATTTT	CASSPRERGGGDTQYF
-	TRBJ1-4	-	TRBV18	TGTGCCAGCTCACCGACTCGGGGTCGGGAAAAACTGTTTTTT	CASSPTRGREKLFF
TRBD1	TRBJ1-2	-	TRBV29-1	TGCAGCGTCGCACAGGGGAACTATGGCTACACCTTC	CSVAQGNYGYTF
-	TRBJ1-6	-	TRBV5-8	TGTGCCAGCAGGTTGGGGGGAGCCCTCCACTTT	CASRLGGALHF
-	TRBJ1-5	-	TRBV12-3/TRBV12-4	TGTGCCAGCAGTGCAGGGTTAGGGCAGCCCCAGCATTTT	CASSAGLGQPQHF
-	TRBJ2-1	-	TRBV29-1	TGCAGCGTGGAAAACAGGCCCCTCCTTTACAATGAGCAGTTCTTC	CSVENRPLLYNEQFF